This T cell receptor (beta chain) stems from a study of cytomegalovirus exposure and HLA in healthy donors. This clone was observed a handful of times. The primer mix had 60 Vbeta and 13 Jbeta primers. Assay used: immunoSEQ multiplex PCR; TCRdb lists only in-frame clones, some missing. The repertoire holds some 76,000 clones, with around 73% as singletons. The CDR3 spans 13 residues. J lost 4 bases, V lost 6 bases, and 4 bases had no gene match. Germline loops: CDR1 SGHVS, CDR2 FNYEAQ. Material: PBMCs. V gene TRBV7-6 combines with J gene TRBJ2-5; TRBD1 aligns across 8 bases. The TCR comes from a woman in her 40s in good health and CMV-seropositive. The CDR3 sequence: CASRPGQGETQYF. The CDR3, as DNA: TGTGCCAGCAGACCCGGACAGGGAGAGACCCAGTACTTC.